This TCR beta chain was captured by sequencing in a study of cytomegalovirus exposure and HLA in healthy donors. Study-wide points: The study carried out a later analysis of TCR beta sequences. It associated 16,951 of them with specific HLA alleles at a false discovery rate of 0.05. Most TCR sequences were seen very rarely across donors, but some public TCRs occurred in many. The classifier was said to identify cytomegalovirus status with high specificity and sensitivity.

Trimming left V 5 bases short and J 3 bases short, with 16 bases between. The CDR3 spans 16 residues. Germline CDR1 reads ENHRY; CDR2 reads SYGVKD. Note on this clone: The target antigen is unknown.

The PCR was carried out with 60 Vbeta primers and 13 Jbeta primers. Clones were read by immunoSEQ multiplex PCR, and TCRdb kept only the in-frame ones, dropping some. The table records roughly 190,000 clones, around 74% of them present only once. The V call is TRBV10-3, the J call TRBJ1-4; D may be TRBD1 (6 bases). The sequence was obtained from a girl aged 10-17 years in good health and CMV-seropositive. Sequencing was carried out using PBMCs. The CDR3 loop is CAISNGRGGANEKLFF. Written as DNA, the CDR3 is TGTGCCATCAGTAACGGAAGGGGGGGAGCTAATGAAAAACTGTTTTTT.